The 7 T cell receptor beta chains in this list originate from one sample, sequenced in a study of OX40 agonist ivuxolimab in advanced cancers. The method was immunoSEQ multiplex PCR; TCRdb's version includes in-frame clones alone and lacks a portion of them. There are tens of thousands of clones in the sample; approximately 81% occur only once, and under 25% lies in the top ten. Sample: CD4+ or CD8+ T cells sorted from blood, taken in a trial of the OX40 agonist ivuxolimab. The receptors derive from an adult with an advanced solid tumor such as melanoma, head and neck, liver or kidney cancer.

Regarding this clone: At one boundary the junction diverges from the germline segment, which might be a read error. J is TRBJ1-6 and V is TRBV7-2; no clear D. Germline loops: CDR1 SGHTA, CDR2 FQGNSA. The CDR3 runs 16 residues. DNA of the CDR3: TGCGCCAGCAGCCAAGGAACAGTCCTCTATAATTCACCCCTCCACTTT. This translates into CASSQGTVLYNSPLHF.

This clone was seen more than once but under ten times. The chain has TRBV4-2 and TRBJ1-6; possible D gene TRBD1, 5 bases. The V end was cut by 1 base, the J end by 7 bases, with 14 bases between. Germline-derived CDR1 and CDR2 are LGHNA and YNFKEQ. The CDR3 spans 16 residues. Here the CDR3 reads CASSQVDGTANSPLHF. In DNA, the CDR3 is TGTGCCAGCAGCCAAGTCGACGGGACGGCAAATTCACCCCTCCACTTT.

V is TRBV11-2 and J is TRBJ2-7; D not resolved. Trimming stripped 1 base from V and 6 bases from J, with 10 bases between. The CDR3 runs to 13 residues. The germline CDR1 and CDR2 sequences are SGHAT and FQNNGV. For the CDR3, the DNA is TGTGCCAGCAGCTTAGCGGACCCGAGCGAGCAGTACTTC. Its protein is CASSLADPSEQYF. The variable domain in full, completed from reference TRBV11-2 and TRBJ2-7, reads EAGVAQSPRYKIIEKRQSVAFWCNPISGHATLYWYQQILGQGPKLLIQFQNNGVVDDSQLPKDRFSAERLKGVDSTLKIQPAKLEDSAVYLCASSLADPSEQYFGPGTRLTVT.

V is TRBV15 and J is TRBJ2-6, with a weak D call TRBD2 (6 bases). CDR3 length equals 22 residues. Per germline, CDR1 LNHNV and CDR2 YYDKDF (reference sequence). Trimming left V 5 bases short and J 2 bases short, with 31 bases between. CDR3 amino acids: CATSGGEEGEFSLLTGANVLTF. The CDR3 region has the DNA TGTGCCACCAGCGGGGGTGAGGAGGGCGAGTTTTCTCTTTTGACTGGGGCCAACGTCCTGACTTTC. Full variable domain (outside the CDR3, taken from reference TRBV15 and TRBJ2-6): DAMVIQNPRYQVTQFGKPVTLSCSQTLNHNVMYWYQQKSSQAPKLLFHYYDKDFNNEADTPDNFQSRRPNTSFCFLDIRSPGLGDTAMYLCATSGGEEGEFSLLTGANVLTFGAGSRLTVL.

This chain links TRBV5-1 with TRBJ1-1; 9 bases fit TRBD1. The germline gives CDR1 SGHRS, CDR2 YFSETQ. With 4 bases clipped from V and 1 base from J, the junction kept 2 bases outside the gene matches. The CDR3 has 14 amino acids. The CDR3 nucleotides read TGCGCCAGCAGCGTGGGACAGGGGAACACTGAAGCTTTCTTT. This translates into CASSVGQGNTEAFF.

The rearrangement links TRBV10-3 to TRBJ2-2; TRBD1 matches 9 bases. This CDR3 spans 14 amino acids. V lost 3 bases, J lost 7 bases, and 3 bases stayed unmatched. CDR1 is ENHRY, CDR2 SYGVKD, per germline. CDR3 sequence reads: CAISDTGGIGELFF. The DNA for the CDR3 is TGTGCCATCAGTGATACAGGGGGCATCGGGGAGCTGTTTTTT.

The gene calls are TRBV28 and TRBJ2-7; perhaps TRBD1 as D (6 bases). The CDR3 totals 14 residues. Germline CDR1 MDHEN, CDR2 SYDVKM. V was pared by 3 bases and J by 2 bases, with 11 bases between. CDR3 amino acids: CASSFGRGPYEQYF. The CDR3 DNA sequence: TGTGCCAGCAGTTTCGGCAGGGGCCCCTACGAGCAGTACTTC.